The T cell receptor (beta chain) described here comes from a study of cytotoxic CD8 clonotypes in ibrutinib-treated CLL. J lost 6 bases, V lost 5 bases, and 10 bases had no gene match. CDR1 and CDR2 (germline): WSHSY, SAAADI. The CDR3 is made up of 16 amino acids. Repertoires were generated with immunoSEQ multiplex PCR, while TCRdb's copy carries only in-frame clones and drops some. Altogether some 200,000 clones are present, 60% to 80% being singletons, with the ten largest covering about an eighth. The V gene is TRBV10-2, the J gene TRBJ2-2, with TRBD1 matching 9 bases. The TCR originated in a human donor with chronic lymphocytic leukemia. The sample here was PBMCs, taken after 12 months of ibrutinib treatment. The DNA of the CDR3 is TGCGCCAGCAGTTACAGGGGGCGGGTTAGTCCCGGGGAGCTGTTTTTT. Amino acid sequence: CASSYRGRVSPGELFF.